One and the same sample provided the 20 T cell receptor beta chains below, sequenced in a study of blood T cell repertoires in COVID-19. Here immunoSEQ multiplex PCR was the method, and the copy in TCRdb shows in-frame clones only, minus some. The table lists under 350,000 clones, around 92% of them singletons. The sequencing input was PBMCs or T cells enriched from blood (not recorded which). These receptors all come from a woman aged 55-70 years who had recovered from COVID-19.

The genes are TRBV20-1 and TRBJ2-7, with D possibly matching TRBD2 (5 bases). Between the trimmed V and J ends, which lost 3 bases and 6 bases, there was a span of 15 bases. CDR3 length equals 13 residues. CDR1 and CDR2 from the germline V gene are DFQATT and SNEGSKA (reference sequence). CDR3 region: CSASLTTEGEQYF. The CDR3 region has the DNA TGCAGTGCTAGTTTGACTACCGAGGGCGAGCAGTACTTC.

The chain links TRBV19 to TRBJ2-1, with TRBD2 matching over 8 bases. Germline values: CDR1 LNHDA, CDR2 SQIVND (reference sequence). V was pared by 10 bases and J by 8 bases, with 13 bases of the junction left unmatched. The CDR3 length is 14 residues. This CDR3 is CATGLGLAFYEQFF. As DNA, the CDR3 is TGTGCCACAGGGTTAGGACTAGCTTTCTATGAGCAGTTCTTC.

The chain is built from TRBV30 and TRBJ1-1; tentative D call: TRBD1 (6 bases). Between the trimmed V and J ends, which lost 5 bases and 4 bases, there was a span of 17 bases. The V gene's germline CDR1 is GTSNPN and CDR2 SVGIG (reference sequence). CDR3 size: 14 residues. The CDR3 DNA reads as TGTGCCTGGGGGACACTAGCTTTGGGCACTGAAGCTTTCTTT. It is translated as CAWGTLALGTEAFF.

V is TRBV19 and J is TRBJ1-2; TRBD1 matches 7 bases. The CDR3 extends over 13 amino acids. Losses at the gene ends were 9 bases for V and 7 bases for J; bases not matched to a gene: 11. Germline CDR1 LNHDA, CDR2 SQIVND (reference sequence). The CDR3 DNA sequence: TGTGCCAGCGAGGGGGCCCGTAGTGGTGGCTACACCTTC. Translation: CASEGARSGGYTF.

The chain uses TRBV12-3 or TRBV12-4 and TRBJ1-1; D might be TRBD1 (5 bases). The germline V and J ends were trimmed by 11 bases and 5 bases, with 15 bases remaining between them. The CDR3 runs to 12 residues. The CDR3 sequence is CASGPRGTEAFF. The CDR3 DNA reads TGTGCCTCCGGGCCTAGGGGAACTGAAGCTTTCTTT.

This rearrangement joins TRBV9 to TRBJ2-1, with D perhaps matching TRBD2 (7 bases). Germline V lookup: CDR1 SGDLS, CDR2 YYNGEE. The CDR3 is 15 amino acids. The V gene lost 2 bases and the J gene lost 5 bases, with 14 bases spanning the gap. CDR3 region: CASSVGGGADNEQFF. CDR3 in DNA: TGTGCCAGCAGCGTCGGAGGGGGGGCGGACAATGAGCAGTTCTTC.

The chain uses TRBV5-4 and TRBJ2-7; D possibly corresponds to TRBD2 (5 bases). The CDR3 runs 15 residues. V lost 0 bases to trimming and J lost 9 bases, with 19 bases between them. Germline CDR1 and CDR2: SGHNT and YYREEE (reference sequence). CDR3 loop: CASSLGTGETTAQYF. DNA of the CDR3: TGTGCCAGCAGCTTGGGTACCGGGGAAACTACGGCGCAGTACTTC.

CDR3 residues: CASSFEGGVEQYF. CDR3 sequence (DNA): TGCGCCAGCAGCTTTGAGGGAGGGGTCGAGCAGTACTTC. V usage is TRBV5-1 and J usage is TRBJ2-7, with 7 nucleotides matching TRBD2. Germline CDR1 reads SGHRS; CDR2 reads YFSETQ. V lost 2 bases and J lost 6; bases outside the gene matches: 5. This CDR3 spans 13 amino acids.

The rearrangement uses TRBV15 and TRBJ2-5; TRBD1 is a possible D gene (5 bases). V was pared by 1 base and J by 2 bases, with 8 bases between. The CDR3 has 14 amino acids. Germline lookup yields CDR1 LNHNV and CDR2 YYDKDF (reference sequence). In nucleotides, the CDR3 is TGTGCCACCAGCAGAGGGGGCGGTCAAGAGACCCAGTACTTC. Residues: CATSRGGGQETQYF.

This clone came up once. This rearrangement joins TRBV15 to TRBJ2-3, with a weak D call TRBD2 (5 bases). The CDR3 has 15 residues. Per germline, CDR1 LNHNV and CDR2 YYDKDF (reference sequence). The V end lost 2 bases, the J end lost 4 bases, and 13 bases lay between the germline ends. CDR3 DNA: TGTGCCACCAGCAGACGTCCTCGAGGGTCAGATACGCAGTATTTT. Translation: CATSRRPRGSDTQYF. The full variable domain, rest sourced from reference TRBV15 and TRBJ2-3, is DAMVIQNPRYQVTQFGKPVTLSCSQTLNHNVMYWYQQKSSQAPKLLFHYYDKDFNNEADTPDNFQSRRPNTSFCFLDIRSPGLGDTAMYLCATSRRPRGSDTQYFGPGTRLTVL.

The chain uses TRBV21-1 and TRBJ1-5; the table's D call, TRBD1, has no DNA check behind it. TRBV21-1 is annotated as a pseudogene. This CDR3 is built from 16 residues. The CDR3 is CASSLTGRDNNQPQHF. The CDR3 coding sequence is TGTGCCAGCAGCCTAACGGGCAGGGATAACAATCAGCCCCAGCATTTT.

The gene calls are TRBV11-2 and TRBJ2-7; tentatively, D is TRBD2 (5 bases). There are 15 residues in the CDR3. Germline loops: CDR1 SGHAT, CDR2 FQNNGV. V was pared by 5 bases and J by 3 bases, with 17 bases between. The CDR3 sequence: CASSPAGAAYYEQYF. CDR3 nucleotide sequence: TGTGCCAGCAGCCCCGCGGGTGCCGCTTACTACGAGCAGTACTTC.

The rearrangement links TRBV18 to TRBJ1-2; TRBD1 matches at 9 bases. The CDR3 spans 18 residues. After removal of 3 bases from V and 2 bases from J, the junction contained 13 bases not matched to a gene. CDR1 and CDR2 from the germline V gene are KGHSH and LQKENI. The CDR3 region has the DNA TGTGCCAGCTCACCTGTGGGACAGGGCCACGAGTTAAACTATGGCTACACCTTC. This sequence encodes CASSPVGQGHELNYGYTF.

In the case of this clone: Other DNA sequences from this sample encode an identical CDR3 as well. V usage is TRBV5-1 and J usage is TRBJ2-1; possibly TRBD1 for D (5 bases). Trimming pared 2 bases from V and 4 bases from J, leaving 7 bases between. CDR3 length: 13 residues. Looked up from germline, CDR1 is SGHRS and CDR2 is YFSETQ. The CDR3 sequence: CASSFPGYNEQFF. The CDR3 bases are TGCGCCAGCAGCTTTCCAGGGTACAATGAGCAGTTCTTC. The full variable domain, rest sourced from reference TRBV5-1 and TRBJ2-1, is KAGVTQTPRYLIKTRGQQVTLSCSPISGHRSVSWYQQTPGQGLQFLFEYFSETQRNKGNFPGRFSGRQFSNSRSEMNVSTLELGDSALYLCASSFPGYNEQFFGPGTRLTVL.

The chain combines TRBV28 with TRBJ2-5; D gene ambiguous. The V and J ends lost 4 bases and 1 base respectively, with 4 bases between them. There are 12 residues in the CDR3. Germline loops: CDR1 MDHEN, CDR2 SYDVKM. The CDR3: CASSSVQETQYF. In DNA, the CDR3 is TGTGCCAGCAGTTCGGTCCAAGAGACCCAGTACTTC.

This clone occurred once. V is TRBV28 and J is TRBJ1-5, with a possible D match to TRBD1 (6 bases). Trimming removed 1 base from V and 7 bases from J, with 14 bases in between. The CDR3 consists of 15 residues. Germline lookup yields CDR1 MDHEN and CDR2 SYDVKM. The CDR3 nucleotides read TGTGCCAGCAGTTTATTTGGGACACTCCAGCAGCCCCAGCATTTT. Its translation: CASSLFGTLQQPQHF.

V is TRBV5-4 and J is TRBJ1-4, with TRBD1 matching 9 bases. The CDR3 contains 14 residues. Germline values: CDR1 SGHNT, CDR2 YYREEE (reference sequence). V lost 4 bases, J lost 6 bases, and 4 bases stayed unmatched. Written as DNA, the CDR3 is TGTGCCAGCAGCCCCAGACAGGGGGATGAAAAACTGTTTTTT. Its translation is CASSPRQGDEKLFF.

CDR3: CASSQGASGRGGNTIYF. CDR3 in DNA: TGTGCCAGCAGCCAAGGGGCCTCGGGGAGAGGTGGAAACACCATATATTTT. The chain is built from TRBV3-1 (or the pseudogene TRBV3-2) and TRBJ1-3; no reliable D call. V lost 1 base and J 3 bases, leaving 16 bases between the germline ends. Germline V lookup: CDR1 LGHDT, CDR2 YNNKEL (reference sequence). The CDR3 spans 17 residues.

This clone has just one count. V usage is TRBV20-1 and J usage is TRBJ1-2; no clear D. The germline gives CDR1 DFQATT, CDR2 SNEGSKA (reference sequence). Trimming shortened V by 3 bases and J by 8 bases, and 10 bases separated the two germline ends. CDR3 size: 11 residues. The CDR3 nucleotides are TGCAGTGCTAGGTACATGAAGGGCTACACCTTC. This translates into CSARYMKGYTF.

Concerning this clone: Within the sample, other DNA sequences also encode this same CDR3. The genes are TRBV28 and TRBJ1-2; TRBD1 matches 10 bases. V gave up 3 bases and J gave up 1 base; unmatched junction bases: 5. Germline-derived CDR1 and CDR2 are MDHEN and SYDVKM. This CDR3 is 16 amino acids long. The CDR3 loop is CASSLPGQGGNYGYTF. CDR3 DNA sequence: TGTGCCAGCAGTTTGCCAGGACAGGGGGGTAACTATGGCTACACCTTC.